Listed below are T cell receptor beta chains from one sample, sequenced in a study of T cells in Graves' hyperthyroidism and ophthalmopathy. TCRdb re-called the multiplex PCR reads through MiXCR, storing one row per CDR3 protein. The sample carries about 380,000 distinct CDR3 sequences, about 13% recorded once. Sequenced material: blood. All receptors derive from a man younger than 40 with Graves' hyperthyroidism that later progressed to Graves' ophthalmopathy. CDR3s include the opening cysteine and the closing phenylalanine or tryptophan. Each record gives: J gene, V gene, D gene, clone size, CDR3 DNA, CDR3 protein. The D gene is left open where the match is weak. Clone size, where shown, is once, few, many, or a class for clones that have expanded.

>TRBJ1-4|TRBV5-1|.|many
TGCGCCAGCAGCTTGGCCATCTGGGGAGCTAATGAAAAACTGTTTTTT
CASSLAIWGANEKLFF
>TRBJ1-1|TRBV30|.|many
TGTGCCTGGAGTGTACGACCCGGAGGCACTGAAGCTTTCTTT
CAWSVRPGGTEAFF
>TRBJ1-1|TRBV2|.|many
TGTGCCAGCAGTGGACAGGTGAACACTGAAGCTTTCTTT
CASSGQVNTEAFF
>TRBJ1-3|TRBV28|.|many
TGTGCCAGCAGTCGGATCGGAAACACCATATATTTT
CASSRIGNTIYF
>TRBJ2-3|TRBV7-8|.|many
TGTGCCAGCCATAGGGGGGGCCCTACAAGGGCAGATACGCAGTATTTT
CASHRGGPTRADTQYF
>TRBJ2-2|TRBV7-2|.|few
TGTGCCAGCAGCCCCTCCGTCGGGGGGCCGGGCACCGGGGAGCTGTTTTTT
CASSPSVGGPGTGELFF
>TRBJ2-5|TRBV11-3|.|few
TGTGCCAGCAGCCTGATAGGGGGCCAAGAGACCCAGTACTTC
CASSLIGGQETQYF
>TRBJ1-5|TRBV20-1|.|many
TGCAGTGCTTTCGGGGGGATCGTTGGCAATCAGCCCCAGCATTTT
CSAFGGIVGNQPQHF
>TRBJ1-5|TRBV5-1|.|many
TGCGCCAGCAGCACGGGACACGGAGATAGCAATCAGCCCCAGCATTTT
CASSTGHGDSNQPQHF
>TRBJ1-4|TRBV2|.|many
TGTGCCAGCAGTGTAGGGTCAGGGAAGGAAAAACTGTTTTTT
CASSVGSGKEKLFF
>TRBJ1-4|TRBV3-1|.|.
TGTGCCAGCAGCCATTTGCCAGTCGAAAAACTGTTTTTT
CASSHLPVEKLFF
>TRBJ1-5|TRBV7-6|.|many
TGTGCCAGCAGCTCGACAGATAGCAATCAGCCCCAGCATTTT
CASSSTDSNQPQHF
>TRBJ2-3|TRBV5-1|TRBD2|.
TGCGCCAGCAGCTTAAGTTTGCGGGGGGGGCCAGATACGCAGTATTTT
CASSLSLRGGPDTQYF
>TRBJ2-7|TRBV7-8|.|.
TGTGCCAGCAGCTTAGCGGCTACCGGCTACGAGCAGTACTTC
CASSLAATGYEQYF
>TRBJ2-5|TRBV29-1|.|.
TGCAGCGTTTCACGGATTCAAGAGACCCAGTACTTC
CSVSRIQETQYF
>TRBJ1-1|TRBV19|.|many
TGTGCCAGTAGTATTGGCCCCTCCTGGGACACTGAAGCTTTCTTT
CASSIGPSWDTEAFF
>TRBJ2-7|TRBV4-1|TRBD1|.
TGCGCCAGCGGCAGGGGGCCCTACGAGCAGTACTTC
CASGRGPYEQYF
>TRBJ1-1|TRBV7-3|.|few
TGTGCCAGCAGCTTACCACGGGACAAAAACACTGAAGCTTTCTTT
CASSLPRDKNTEAFF
>TRBJ1-6|TRBV19|.|.
TGTGCCAGTATGGGGAGGTCCTATAATTCACCCCTCCACTTT
CASMGRSYNSPLHF
>TRBJ1-1|TRBV2|.|many
TGTGCCAGCACCGGACAGCGGAACACTGAAGCTTTCTTT
CASTGQRNTEAFF
>TRBJ2-7|TRBV30|.|many
TGTGCCTGGAGAAGAGGGGACGAGCAGTACTTC
CAWRRGDEQYF
>TRBJ1-2|TRBV29-1|TRBD1|.
TGCAGCGTGCCCGGGACAGGGGTAGGCTATGGCTACACCTTC
CSVPGTGVGYGYTF
>TRBJ1-1|TRBV7-2|.|.
TGTGCCAGCAGCTTAGGGACCCGTCTGGGCACTGAAGCTTTCTTT
CASSLGTRLGTEAFF
>TRBJ1-1|TRBV4-1|.|few
TGCGCCAGCAGCCACCTTTGGGACACCCGATCTTTTATGAACACTGAAGCTTTCTTT
CASSHLWDTRSFMNTEAFF
>TRBJ2-3|TRBV6-5|TRBD1|.
TGTGCCAGCAGTTACCTAGGTACAGGGGGGACAGATACGCAGTATTTT
CASSYLGTGGTDTQYF
>TRBJ2-1|TRBV28|.|few
TGTGCCAGCAGACTGAGGAATGAGCAGTTCTTC
CASRLRNEQFF
>TRBJ1-2|TRBV14|.|many
TGTGCCAGCAGCCAATTTCGTAACTATGGCTACACCTTC
CASSQFRNYGYTF
>TRBJ1-5|TRBV20-1|.|.
TGCAGTGCTAGACCGGACAGCAATCAGCCCCAGCATTTT
CSARPDSNQPQHF
>TRBJ1-5|TRBV30|.|few
TGTGCCTGGAGTCCCGGGGCGGATTCAGGACAGCCCCAGCATTTT
CAWSPGADSGQPQHF